Shown below are 12 T cell receptor beta chains from a single sample sequenced in a study of PD-L1 blockade in urothelial cancer. The repertoire was sequenced with immunoSEQ multiplex PCR; TCRdb's copy has only in-frame clones and lacks some. The table lists about 84,000 clones, roughly 87% of them singletons. Sequenced material: PBMCs, taken around atezolizumab (anti-PD-L1) treatment. The receptors here all came from a man in his 70s with urothelial cancer.

There are a few counts of this clone. The genes are TRBV7-8 and TRBJ1-3; D is undetermined. Germline CDR1 SGHVS, CDR2 FQNEAQ. V shed 4 bases and J shed 2 bases, with 9 bases lying between them. The CDR3 runs to 14 residues. The chain's CDR3 is CASSSGTAGNTIYF. The CDR3 bases are TGTGCCAGCAGCTCAGGAACCGCTGGAAACACCATATATTTT.

This rearrangement joins TRBV2 to TRBJ1-2; TRBD1 is a possible D gene (6 bases). Trimming removed 9 bases at V and 3 bases at J, with 14 bases between. The CDR3 length is 13 residues. The V gene's germline CDR1 is SNHLY and CDR2 FYNNEI. The CDR3 bases are TGTGCCAGGTCACAGGGAGCGGACTATGGCTACACCTTC. Amino acids: CARSQGADYGYTF.

The V call is TRBV15, the J call TRBJ2-5, with TRBD1 matching 9 bases. The ends lost 0 bases at V and 3 bases at J; junction bases unmatched: 8. From germline, CDR1 is LNHNV and CDR2 YYDKDF (reference sequence). This CDR3 spans 17 amino acids. The CDR3 sequence is CATSRDKGQGGEETQYF. Here the CDR3 DNA reads TGTGCCACCAGCAGAGATAAGGGACAGGGTGGAGAAGAGACCCAGTACTTC.

About this clone: Distinct nucleotide sequences in the sample also encode this CDR3. V is TRBV5-1 and J is TRBJ1-1; D remains ambiguous. With 0 bases removed from V and 1 base from J, the gap between germline ends came to 4 bases. CDR1 SGHRS and CDR2 YFSETQ come from the germline V gene. This CDR3 contains 13 residues. CDR3 loop: CASSLAGNTEAFF. The CDR3 region has the DNA TGCGCCAGCAGCTTGGCCGGGAACACTGAAGCTTTCTTT.

The chain carries TRBV27 and TRBJ2-7; D gene ambiguous. The CDR3 loop spans 12 amino acids. Germline V gives CDR1 MNHEY, CDR2 SMNVEV (reference sequence). Between the trimmed V and J ends, which lost 11 bases and 1 base, there was a span of 12 bases. CDR3 in amino acids: CAHPPESYEQYF. CDR3 in DNA: TGTGCCCACCCCCCGGAGTCCTACGAGCAGTACTTC.

The chain has TRBV6-1 and TRBJ1-1, with D possibly being TRBD1 (6 bases). The V and J ends lost 0 bases and 1 base respectively, with 15 bases between them. Germline CDR1 MNHNS, CDR2 SASEGT. CDR3 length equals 17 residues. CDR3 DNA: TGTGCCAGCAGTGAAGCGCTCTGGGACACCCGGAACACTGAAGCTTTCTTT. Its protein is CASSEALWDTRNTEAFF.

The V gene is TRBV7-3, the J gene TRBJ2-7, with a tentative D call TRBD2 (6 bases). V lost 1 base and J 3 bases, leaving 13 bases between the germline ends. Germline V lookup: CDR1 SGHTA, CDR2 FQGTGA. CDR3 length equals 15 residues. The CDR3 sequence: CASSLMGGSGYEQYF. CDR3 DNA: TGTGCCAGCAGCTTAATGGGGGGATCGGGCTACGAGCAGTACTTC.

This chain connects TRBV28 to TRBJ1-1; 9 bases map to TRBD1. The CDR3 has 17 residues. Germline loops: CDR1 MDHEN, CDR2 SYDVKM. V lost 5 bases to trimming and J lost 6 bases; unmatched junction nucleotides: 16. For the CDR3, the DNA is TGTGCCAGCAGTCCTCCCGGGACAGGGATAAAGTGGGCTGAAGCTTTCTTT. Its protein is CASSPPGTGIKWAEAFF.

The chain carries TRBV15 and TRBJ2-5; TRBD2 matches at 14 bases. V lost 6 bases and J lost 1; bases outside the gene matches: 4. The CDR3 totals 16 residues. Germline lookup yields CDR1 LNHNV and CDR2 YYDKDF (reference sequence). The CDR3 region has the DNA TGTGCCACCAGGGGGACTAGCGGGAGTGTCCAAGAGACCCAGTACTTC. The encoded protein is CATRGTSGSVQETQYF. The whole variable domain, filled in from reference TRBV15 and TRBJ2-5, reads DAMVIQNPRYQVTQFGKPVTLSCSQTLNHNVMYWYQQKSSQAPKLLFHYYDKDFNNEADTPDNFQSRRPNTSFCFLDIRSPGLGDTAMYLCATRGTSGSVQETQYFGPGTRLLVL.

The genes are TRBV11-2 and TRBJ1-5, with 9 bases that match TRBD1. Germline CDR1 SGHAT, CDR2 FQNNGV. Unmatched junction bases numbered 7, after V lost 3 bases and J lost 7 bases. CDR3 length equals 15 residues. The CDR3 DNA follows: TGTGCCAGCAGCTTGGGACCGACAGGGGGGCAGCCCCAGCATTTT. Protein: CASSLGPTGGQPQHF.

V usage is TRBV2 and J usage is TRBJ2-3; 7 bases match TRBD1. The germline V gene has CDR1 SNHLY and CDR2 FYNNEI. CDR3 length: 15 residues. J lost 0 bases, V lost 5 bases, and 5 bases had no gene match. DNA of the CDR3: TGTGCCAGCAGTTGGGACAGAGTCAGCACAGATACGCAGTATTTT. This translates into CASSWDRVSTDTQYF. Complete variable domain (other parts from reference TRBV2 and TRBJ2-3): EPEVTQTPSHQVTQMGQEVILRCVPISNHLYFYWYRQILGQKVEFLVSFYNNEISEKSEIFDDQFSVERPDGSNFTLKIRSTKLEDSAMYFCASSWDRVSTDTQYFGPGTRLTVL.

The J gene is TRBJ2-1, the V gene TRBV11-3, with D perhaps matching TRBD2 (5 bases). Looked up from germline, CDR1 is SGHNT and CDR2 is YENEEA. There are 15 residues in the CDR3. With 1 base removed from V and 4 bases from J, the gap between germline ends came to 11 bases. CDR3: CASSLGGSIYNEQFF. In DNA, the CDR3 is TGTGCCAGCAGCTTAGGAGGGAGTATATACAATGAGCAGTTCTTC.